This TCR beta chain is from a study of vaccination effects on CD4 cells after COVID-19. Pools of viral peptides were used by the ViraFEST assay to expand antigen-specific CD4+ T cells ahead of sequencing. With about ten days of culture completed, CD4+ T cells were isolated. Each vaccine recipient was nucleocapsid antibody negative and had no prior SARS-CoV-2 infection. Supplemented with roughly 9.6 IU/ml IL-2 and 10 ug/ml peptides, approximately 2 million PBMC per well were kept in culture. The CDR3 runs to 15 residues. Germline lookup yields CDR1 MNHNY and CDR2 SVGAGI (reference sequence). V dropped 2 bases and J dropped 3 bases, with 14 bases sitting between them. As for this clone: No antigen is known for it.

Findings of the study overall: By a late point after vaccination, infection- and vaccine-induced clones had shrunk markedly through clonal contraction. Limitations: small convalescent group and missing early post-infection timepoints.

TCRdb keeps only in-frame clones here, not all; method: immunoSEQ multiplex PCR. In the table there are approximately 74,000 clones, roughly 74% of which are singletons. This TCR was recovered from a human donor who received a COVID-19 vaccine. This sample comprised CD4+ T cells from PBMCs cultured with HCoV-NL63 spike peptides, obtained before COVID-19 vaccination. The V gene is TRBV6-6, the J gene TRBJ2-7; D is unclear. The CDR3 reads CASSYPRLSSYEQYV. CDR3 nucleotide sequence: TGTGCCAGCAGTTACCCAAGACTTTCGAGCTACGAGCAGTACGTC.